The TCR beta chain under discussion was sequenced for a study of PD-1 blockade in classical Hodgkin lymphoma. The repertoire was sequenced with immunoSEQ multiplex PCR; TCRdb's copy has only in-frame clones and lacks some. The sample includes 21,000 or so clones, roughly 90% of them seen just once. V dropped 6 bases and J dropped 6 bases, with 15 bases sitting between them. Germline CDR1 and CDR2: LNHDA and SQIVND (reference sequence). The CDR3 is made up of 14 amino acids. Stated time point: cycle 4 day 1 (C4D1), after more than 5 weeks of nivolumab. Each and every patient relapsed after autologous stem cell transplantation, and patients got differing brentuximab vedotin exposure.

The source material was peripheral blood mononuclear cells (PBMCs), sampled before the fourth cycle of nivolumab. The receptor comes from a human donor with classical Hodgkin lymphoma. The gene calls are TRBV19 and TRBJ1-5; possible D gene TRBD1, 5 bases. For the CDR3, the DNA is TGTGCCAGTAGGGGGGGAAGAATCGGTCAGCCCCAGCATTTT. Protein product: CASRGGRIGQPQHF. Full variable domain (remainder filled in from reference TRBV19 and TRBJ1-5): DGGITQSPKYLFRKEGQNVTLSCEQNLNHDAMYWYRQDPGQGLRLIYYSQIVNDFQKGDIAEGYSVSREKKESFPLTVTSAQKNPTAFYLCASRGGRIGQPQHFGDGTRLSIL.